Below are 10 T cell receptor beta chains sequenced from a single sample in a study of technical replicates of blood from a handful of donors. Some clones are missing from TCRdb's copy, which holds only in-frame ones; the method was immunoSEQ multiplex PCR. This sample yields around 72,000 clones, of which roughly 89% are seen a single time; 0.3% to 0.4% belongs to the top ten. The sample comprised T cells isolated from PBMCs. Source of these receptors: a human donor in good health. Some clones in this sample may be carry-over from other donors' samples.

The rearrangement links TRBV29-1 to TRBJ1-2, with no clear D. Trimming cost V 4 bases and J 3 bases, with 9 bases left between them. This CDR3 has 12 amino acids. Germline CDR1 and CDR2: SQVTM and ANQGSEA. In DNA, the CDR3 is TGCAGCGTTGGCGGGGTGGACTATGGCTACACCTTC. Its protein product is CSVGGVDYGYTF.

V is TRBV6-1 and J is TRBJ2-1; TRBD2 might be the D (5 bases). Germline V gene data show CDR1 as MNHNS and CDR2 as SASEGT. V was trimmed by 4 bases and J by 16 bases, leaving 17 bases between them. The CDR3 loop spans 12 amino acids. In DNA form, the CDR3 reads TGTGCCAGCAGTGGGTCCTGGTCGACTATATTCTTC. The encoded protein is CASSGSWSTIFF.

This clone has more than one count but fewer than ten. J is TRBJ1-1 and V is TRBV10-1, with D tentatively TRBD1 (5 bases). CDR3 length: 14 residues. V shed 2 bases and J shed 5 bases, with 12 bases lying between them. CDR1 is WNHNN and CDR2 is SYGVQD in the germline V gene (reference sequence). The CDR3 reads CASSETGGRTEAFF. In DNA form, the CDR3 reads TGCGCCAGCAGTGAGACGGGGGGGAGGACTGAAGCTTTCTTT.

The chain carries TRBV28 and TRBJ1-2, with D perhaps matching TRBD1 (5 bases). CDR1 MDHEN and CDR2 SYDVKM come from the germline V gene. This CDR3 comprises 14 residues. V was trimmed by 6 bases and J by 0 bases, leaving 11 bases between them. As DNA, the CDR3 is TGTGCCAGCAGGAAGGGGTCTCCTAACTATGGCTACACCTTC. Protein: CASRKGSPNYGYTF.

The chain couples TRBV5-1 to TRBJ1-2; possible D gene TRBD1, 5 bases. Deletions cut 3 bases from V and 4 bases from J, with 19 bases between. The germline gives CDR1 SGHRS, CDR2 YFSETQ. The CDR3 covers 16 residues. The DNA for the CDR3 is TGCGCCAGCAGCTGGGGGGACGAGGGCACCCTCTATGGCTACACCTTC. It encodes CASSWGDEGTLYGYTF.

This clone has just one count. The chain employs TRBV10-3 and TRBJ2-2; 9 positions match TRBD2. J was trimmed by 7 bases and V by 6 bases; bases with no gene match: 12. Germline V gene sequence: CDR1 ENHRY, CDR2 SYGVKD. This CDR3 spans 16 amino acids. CDR3 sequence reads: CAIRKGREGPDGELFF. The CDR3 region has the DNA TGTGCCATCAGGAAAGGGCGGGAGGGCCCGGACGGGGAGCTGTTTTTT.

The chain links TRBV28 to TRBJ2-7; 12 bases match TRBD2. From germline, CDR1 is MDHEN and CDR2 SYDVKM. This CDR3 is built from 20 residues. V shed 8 bases, J shed 7 bases, and the junction held 27 bases outside the gene matches. The CDR3 loop is CASDGGPATSGSDFNDEQYF. CDR3 DNA sequence: TGTGCCAGCGACGGCGGGCCCGCGACTAGCGGGAGTGATTTTAATGATGAGCAGTACTTC. Full variable domain (rest looked up from reference TRBV28 and TRBJ2-7): DVKVTQSSRYLVKRTGEKVFLECVQDMDHENMFWYRQDPGLGLRLIYFSYDVKMKEKGDIPEGYSVSREKKERFSLILESASTNQTSMYLCASDGGPATSGSDFNDEQYFGPGTRLTVT.

The chain links TRBV7-9 to TRBJ2-2; 7 bases fit TRBD2. Germline loops: CDR1 SEHNR, CDR2 FQNEAQ (reference sequence). The CDR3 is 13 residues long. The V and J ends lost 7 bases and 6 bases, in that order; junction bases with no gene match: 5. The CDR3 loop reads CASTWGGAGELFF. CDR3 DNA sequence: TGTGCCAGCACCTGGGGGGGAGCCGGGGAGCTGTTTTTT.

The J gene is TRBJ2-5, the V gene TRBV27; 9 positions match TRBD1. The closer fit of TRBJ2-7 to the DNA end suggests the J call may be wrong. Germline V gives CDR1 MNHEY, CDR2 SMNVEV (reference sequence). CDR3 length: 20 amino acids. In nucleotides, the CDR3 is TGTGCCAGCAGTTTATTGAGTGGACTCGATAGGGACAGGGCTCTGTACGAGCAGTACTTC. Amino acid sequence: CASSLLSGLDRDRALYEQYF.

This clone was seen a handful of times. The rearrangement joins TRBV5-1 to TRBJ2-3; the D gene is possibly TRBD1 (6 bases). There are 16 residues in the CDR3. Trimming cost V 0 bases and J 0 bases, with 11 bases left between them. Germline CDR1 is SGHRS and CDR2 is YFSETQ. CDR3 coding DNA: TGCGCCAGCAGCTTGGCCGGCAGGGGCAGCACAGATACGCAGTATTTT. This translates into CASSLAGRGSTDTQYF.